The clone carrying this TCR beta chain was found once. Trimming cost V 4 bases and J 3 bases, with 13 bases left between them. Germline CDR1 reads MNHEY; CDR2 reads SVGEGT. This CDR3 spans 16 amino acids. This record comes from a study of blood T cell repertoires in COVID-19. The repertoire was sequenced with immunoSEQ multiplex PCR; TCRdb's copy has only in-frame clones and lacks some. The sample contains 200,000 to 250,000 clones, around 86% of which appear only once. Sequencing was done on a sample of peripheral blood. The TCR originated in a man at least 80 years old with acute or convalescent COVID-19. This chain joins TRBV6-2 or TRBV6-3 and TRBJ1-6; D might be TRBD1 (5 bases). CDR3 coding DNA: TGTGCCAGCAGTTCGACAGTTTGGGACTATAATTCACCCCTCCACTTT. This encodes CASSSTVWDYNSPLHF.